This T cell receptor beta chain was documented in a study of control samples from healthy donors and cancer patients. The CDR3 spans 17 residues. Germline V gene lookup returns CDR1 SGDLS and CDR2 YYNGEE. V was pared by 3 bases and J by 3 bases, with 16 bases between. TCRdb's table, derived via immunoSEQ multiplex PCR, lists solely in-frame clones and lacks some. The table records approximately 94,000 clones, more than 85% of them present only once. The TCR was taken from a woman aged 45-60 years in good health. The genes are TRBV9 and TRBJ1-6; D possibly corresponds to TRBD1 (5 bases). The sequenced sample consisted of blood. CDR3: CASSDGDRDYYNSPLHF. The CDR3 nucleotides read TGTGCCAGCAGCGATGGGGACCGGGACTACTATAATTCACCCCTCCACTTT.